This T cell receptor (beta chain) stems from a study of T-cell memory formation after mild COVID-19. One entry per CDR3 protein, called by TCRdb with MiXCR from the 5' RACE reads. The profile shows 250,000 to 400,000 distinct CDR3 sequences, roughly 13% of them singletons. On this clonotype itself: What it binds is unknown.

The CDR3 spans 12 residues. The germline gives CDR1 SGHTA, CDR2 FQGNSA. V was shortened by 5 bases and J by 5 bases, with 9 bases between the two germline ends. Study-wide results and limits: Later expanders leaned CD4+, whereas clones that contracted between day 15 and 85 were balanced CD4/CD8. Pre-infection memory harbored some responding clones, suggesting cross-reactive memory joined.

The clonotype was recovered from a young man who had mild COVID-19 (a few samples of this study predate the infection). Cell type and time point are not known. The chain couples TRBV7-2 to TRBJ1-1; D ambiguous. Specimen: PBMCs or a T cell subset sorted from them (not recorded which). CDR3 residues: CASSPQWTEAFF. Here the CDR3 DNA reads TGTGCCAGCAGCCCTCAATGGACTGAAGCTTTCTTT.